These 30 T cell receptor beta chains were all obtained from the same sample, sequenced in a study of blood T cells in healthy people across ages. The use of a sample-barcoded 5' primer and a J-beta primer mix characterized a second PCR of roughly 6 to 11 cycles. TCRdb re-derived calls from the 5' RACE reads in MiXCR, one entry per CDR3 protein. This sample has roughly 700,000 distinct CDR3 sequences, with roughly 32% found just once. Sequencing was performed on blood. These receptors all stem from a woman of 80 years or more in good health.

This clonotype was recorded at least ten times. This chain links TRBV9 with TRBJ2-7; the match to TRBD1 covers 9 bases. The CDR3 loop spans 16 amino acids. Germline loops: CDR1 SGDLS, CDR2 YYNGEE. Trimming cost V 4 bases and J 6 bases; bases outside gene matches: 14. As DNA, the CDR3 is TGTGCCAGCAGCCCACGAGGGGACAGGGTAACGGGCGAGCAGTACTTC. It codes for CASSPRGDRVTGEQYF.

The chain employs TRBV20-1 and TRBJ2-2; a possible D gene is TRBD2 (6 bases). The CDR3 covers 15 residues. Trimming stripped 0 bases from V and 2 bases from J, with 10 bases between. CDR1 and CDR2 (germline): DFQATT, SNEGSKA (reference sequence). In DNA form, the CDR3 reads TGCAGTGCTAGAGAGGGGACTGTCAACACCGGGGAGCTGTTTTTT. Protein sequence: CSAREGTVNTGELFF.

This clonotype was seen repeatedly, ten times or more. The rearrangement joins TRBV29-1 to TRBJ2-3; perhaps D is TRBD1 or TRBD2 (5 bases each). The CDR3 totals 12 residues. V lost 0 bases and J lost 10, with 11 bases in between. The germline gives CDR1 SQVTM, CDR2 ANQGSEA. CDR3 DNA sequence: TGCAGCGTTGAAGAGGGGGTTTCAGCGCAGTATTTT. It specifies CSVEEGVSAQYF.

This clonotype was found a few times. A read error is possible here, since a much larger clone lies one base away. CDR3 sequence reads: CRATRQSYGYTF. The CDR3 DNA follows: TGCAGGGCAACCAGACAGTCCTATGGCTACACCTTC. The chain combines TRBV20-1 with TRBJ1-2; D perhaps matches TRBD1 (5 bases). This CDR3 has 12 amino acids. The germline V gene encodes CDR1 DFQATT and CDR2 SNEGSKA (reference sequence).

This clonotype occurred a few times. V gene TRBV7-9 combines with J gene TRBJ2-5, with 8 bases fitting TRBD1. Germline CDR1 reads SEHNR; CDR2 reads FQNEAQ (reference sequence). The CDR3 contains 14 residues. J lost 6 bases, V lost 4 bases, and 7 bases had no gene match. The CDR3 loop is CASSSVGDRQTQYF. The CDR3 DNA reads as TGTGCCAGCAGCTCAGTCGGGGACAGGCAGACCCAGTACTTC.

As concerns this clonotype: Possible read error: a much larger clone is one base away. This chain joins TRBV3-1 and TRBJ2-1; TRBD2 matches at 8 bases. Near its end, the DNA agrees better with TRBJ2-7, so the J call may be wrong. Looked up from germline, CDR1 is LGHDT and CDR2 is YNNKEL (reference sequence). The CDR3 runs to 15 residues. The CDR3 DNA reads TGTGCCAGCAGCCATTCGGGGGGGTCTTACAATGAGCAGTACTTC. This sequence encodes CASSHSGGSYNEQYF.

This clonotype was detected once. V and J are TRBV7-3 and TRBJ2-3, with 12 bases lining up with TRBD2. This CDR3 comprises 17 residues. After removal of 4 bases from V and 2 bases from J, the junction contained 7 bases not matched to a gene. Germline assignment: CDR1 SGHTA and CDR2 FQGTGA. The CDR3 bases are TGTGCCAGCAGCTCTGGACTAGCGGGGCCCACCACAGATACGCAGTATTTT. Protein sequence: CASSSGLAGPTTDTQYF. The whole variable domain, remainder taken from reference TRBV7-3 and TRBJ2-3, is GAGVSQTPSNKVTEKGKYVELRCDPISGHTALYWYRQSLGQGPEFLIYFQGTGAADDSGLPNDRFFAVRPEGSVSTLKIQRTERGDSAVYLCASSSGLAGPTTDTQYFGPGTRLTVL.

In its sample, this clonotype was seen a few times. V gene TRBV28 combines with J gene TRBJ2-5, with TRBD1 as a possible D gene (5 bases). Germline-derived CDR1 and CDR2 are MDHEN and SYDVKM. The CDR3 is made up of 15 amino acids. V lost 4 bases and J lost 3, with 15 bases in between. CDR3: CASSSAGRAKETQYF. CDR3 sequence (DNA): TGTGCCAGCAGTTCCGCCGGCAGGGCCAAAGAGACCCAGTACTTC.

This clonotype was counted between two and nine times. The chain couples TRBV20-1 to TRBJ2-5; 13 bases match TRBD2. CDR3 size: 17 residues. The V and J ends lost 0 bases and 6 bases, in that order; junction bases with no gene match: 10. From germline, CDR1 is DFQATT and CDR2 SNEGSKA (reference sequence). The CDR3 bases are TGCAGTGCTAGAGATCGCGACCCGGGACTAGCGGGGAAGACCCAGTACTTC. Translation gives CSARDRDPGLAGKTQYF.

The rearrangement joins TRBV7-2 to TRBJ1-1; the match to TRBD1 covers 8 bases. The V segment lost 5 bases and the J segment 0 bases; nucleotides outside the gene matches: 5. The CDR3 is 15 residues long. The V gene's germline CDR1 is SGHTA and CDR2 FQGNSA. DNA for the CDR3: TGTGCCAGCAGCACTCGACAGGGGTTGAACACTGAAGCTTTCTTT. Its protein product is CASSTRQGLNTEAFF.

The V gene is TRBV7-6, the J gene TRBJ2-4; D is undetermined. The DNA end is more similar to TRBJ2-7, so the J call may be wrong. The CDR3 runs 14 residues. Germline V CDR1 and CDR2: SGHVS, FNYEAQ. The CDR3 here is CASSLNVRIYEQYF. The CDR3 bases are TGTGCCAGCAGCCTAAATGTTCGTATCTACGAGCAGTACTTC.

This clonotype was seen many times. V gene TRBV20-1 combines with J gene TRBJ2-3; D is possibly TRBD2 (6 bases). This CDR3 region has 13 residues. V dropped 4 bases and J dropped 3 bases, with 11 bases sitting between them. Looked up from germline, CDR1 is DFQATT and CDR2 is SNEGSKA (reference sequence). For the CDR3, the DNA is TGCAGTGCTACGGGACTTATAACAGATACGCAGTATTTT. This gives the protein CSATGLITDTQYF.

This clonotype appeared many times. DNA of the CDR3: TGTGCCAGCTCACCACTCCCAGCTAGCACAGATACGCAGTATTTT. This translates into CASSPLPASTDTQYF. The chain couples TRBV18 to TRBJ2-3, with no clear D. CDR1 is KGHSH, CDR2 LQKENI, per germline. Trimming pared 1 base from V and 0 bases from J, leaving 8 bases between. The CDR3 totals 15 residues.

Here the CDR3 reads CASSEGSSTDTQYF. For the CDR3, the DNA is TGTGCCAGCAGTGAGGGCTCTAGCACAGATACGCAGTATTTT. The rearrangement links TRBV6-5 to TRBJ2-3, with D tentatively TRBD2 (5 bases). The CDR3 is 14 amino acids. V was pared by 5 bases and J by 0 bases, with 9 bases between. From germline, CDR1 is MNHEY and CDR2 SVGAGI.

CDR3 sequence reads: CASSSRMGVQFF. The CDR3, as DNA: TGTGCCAGCAGCTCCAGAATGGGGGTTCAGTTCTTC. V and J are TRBV7-2 and TRBJ2-1; D is possibly TRBD1 or TRBD2 (5 bases each). Looked up from germline, CDR1 is SGHTA and CDR2 is FQGNSA. V dropped 4 bases and J dropped 13 bases, with 14 bases sitting between them. The CDR3 contains 12 residues.

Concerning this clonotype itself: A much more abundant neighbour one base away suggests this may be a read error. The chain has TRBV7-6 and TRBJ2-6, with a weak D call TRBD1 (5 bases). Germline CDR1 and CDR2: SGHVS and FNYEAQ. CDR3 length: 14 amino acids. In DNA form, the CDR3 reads TGTGCCAGCAGCGGAACAGCTGGGGCCAACGTCCCGACTTTC. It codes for CASSGTAGANVPTF.

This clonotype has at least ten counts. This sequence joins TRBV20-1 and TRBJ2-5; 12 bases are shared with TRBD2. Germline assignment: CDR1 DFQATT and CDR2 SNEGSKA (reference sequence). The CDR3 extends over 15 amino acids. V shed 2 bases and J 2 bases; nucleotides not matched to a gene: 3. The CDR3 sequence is CSARRGTSGQETQYF. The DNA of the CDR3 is TGCAGTGCTAGAAGAGGGACTAGCGGGCAAGAGACCCAGTACTTC.

CDR3 residues: CASSIPPGQGYQETQYF. In DNA, the CDR3 is TGTGCCAGTAGTATCCCTCCGGGACAGGGGTACCAAGAGACCCAGTACTTC. V and J are TRBV19 and TRBJ2-5; 10 positions agree with TRBD1. V lost 3 bases to trimming and J lost 0 bases; unmatched junction nucleotides: 7. CDR3 size: 17 residues. The germline V gene encodes CDR1 LNHDA and CDR2 SQIVND (reference sequence). The variable domain in full, with the rest retrieved from reference TRBV19 and TRBJ2-5, is DGGITQSPKYLFRKEGQNVTLSCEQNLNHDAMYWYRQDPGQGLRLIYYSQIVNDFQKGDIAEGYSVSREKKESFPLTVTSAQKNPTAFYLCASSIPPGQGYQETQYFGPGTRLLVL.

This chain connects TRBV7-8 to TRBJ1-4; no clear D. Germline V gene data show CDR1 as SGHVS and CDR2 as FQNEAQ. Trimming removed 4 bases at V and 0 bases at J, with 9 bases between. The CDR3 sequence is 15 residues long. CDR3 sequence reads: CASSSLETTNEKLFF. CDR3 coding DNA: TGTGCCAGCAGCTCTTTGGAAACAACTAATGAAAAACTGTTTTTT.

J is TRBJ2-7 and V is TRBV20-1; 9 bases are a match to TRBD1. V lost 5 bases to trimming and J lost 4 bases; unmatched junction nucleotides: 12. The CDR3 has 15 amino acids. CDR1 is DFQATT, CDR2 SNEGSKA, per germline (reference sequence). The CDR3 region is CSAYFSGTGTYEQYF. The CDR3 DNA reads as TGCAGTGCTTATTTTTCCGGGACAGGGACGTACGAGCAGTACTTC.

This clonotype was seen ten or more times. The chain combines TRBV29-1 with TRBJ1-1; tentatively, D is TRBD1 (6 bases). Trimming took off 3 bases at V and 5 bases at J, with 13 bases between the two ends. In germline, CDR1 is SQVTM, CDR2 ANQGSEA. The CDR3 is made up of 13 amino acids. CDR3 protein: CSVDKTGDTEAFF. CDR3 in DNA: TGCAGCGTTGACAAGACAGGAGATACTGAAGCTTTCTTT. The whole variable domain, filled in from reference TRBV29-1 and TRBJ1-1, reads SAVISQKPSRDICQRGTSLTIQCQVDSQVTMMFWYRQQPGQSLTLIATANQGSEATYESGFVIDKFPISRPNLTFSTLTVSNMSPEDSSIYLCSVDKTGDTEAFFGQGTRLTVV.

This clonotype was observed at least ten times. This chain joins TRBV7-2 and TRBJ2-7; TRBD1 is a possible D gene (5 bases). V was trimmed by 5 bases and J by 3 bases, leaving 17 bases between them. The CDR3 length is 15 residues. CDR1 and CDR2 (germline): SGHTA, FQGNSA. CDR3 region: CASSPVGVPYYEQYF. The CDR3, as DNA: TGTGCCAGCAGCCCAGTAGGGGTGCCGTACTACGAGCAGTACTTC.

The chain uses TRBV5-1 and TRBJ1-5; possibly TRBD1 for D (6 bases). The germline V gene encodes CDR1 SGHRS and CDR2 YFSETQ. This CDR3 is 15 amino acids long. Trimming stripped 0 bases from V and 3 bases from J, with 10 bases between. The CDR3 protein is CASSLGGGDNQPQHF. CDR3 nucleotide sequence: TGCGCCAGCAGCTTGGGAGGGGGAGACAATCAGCCCCAGCATTTT.

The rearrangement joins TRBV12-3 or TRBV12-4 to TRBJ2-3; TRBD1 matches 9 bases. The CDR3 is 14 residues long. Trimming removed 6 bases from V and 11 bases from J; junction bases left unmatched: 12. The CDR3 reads CASRGTGNTDVQYF. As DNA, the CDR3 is TGTGCCAGCAGGGGGACAGGGAACACAGATGTGCAGTATTTT.

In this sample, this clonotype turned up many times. As DNA, the CDR3 is TGTGCCATCAGTGGGGCGGGGTATGGCTACACCTTC. Translating it yields CAISGAGYGYTF. The V and J genes are TRBV10-3 and TRBJ1-2, with D unresolved. The germline gives CDR1 ENHRY, CDR2 SYGVKD. With 4 bases removed from V and 5 bases from J, the gap between germline ends came to 8 bases. The length of the CDR3 is 12 residues.

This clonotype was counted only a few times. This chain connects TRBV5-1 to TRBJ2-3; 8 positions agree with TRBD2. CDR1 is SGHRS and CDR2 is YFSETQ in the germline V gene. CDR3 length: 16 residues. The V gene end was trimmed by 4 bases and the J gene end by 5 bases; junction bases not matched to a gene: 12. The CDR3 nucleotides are TGCGCCAGCAGCCTCGGGGGAGCGGGGGCATTAGATACGCAGTATTTT. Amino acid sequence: CASSLGGAGALDTQYF. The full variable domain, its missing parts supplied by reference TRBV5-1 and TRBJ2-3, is KAGVTQTPRYLIKTRGQQVTLSCSPISGHRSVSWYQQTPGQGLQFLFEYFSETQRNKGNFPGRFSGRQFSNSRSEMNVSTLELGDSALYLCASSLGGAGALDTQYFGPGTRLTVL.

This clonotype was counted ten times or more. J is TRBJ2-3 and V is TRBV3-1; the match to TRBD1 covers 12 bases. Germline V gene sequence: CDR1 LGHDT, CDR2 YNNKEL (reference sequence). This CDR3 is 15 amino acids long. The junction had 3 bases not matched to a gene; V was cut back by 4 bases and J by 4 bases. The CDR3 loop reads CASSLGTGGSDTQYF. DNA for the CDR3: TGTGCCAGCAGCCTCGGGACAGGGGGCTCAGATACGCAGTATTTT.

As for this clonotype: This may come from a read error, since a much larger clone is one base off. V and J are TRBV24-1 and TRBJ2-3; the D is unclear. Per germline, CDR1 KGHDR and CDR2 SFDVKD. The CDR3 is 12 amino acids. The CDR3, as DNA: TGTACCACCAGTGAATACGGGGATACGCAGTATTTT. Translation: CTTSEYGDTQYF.

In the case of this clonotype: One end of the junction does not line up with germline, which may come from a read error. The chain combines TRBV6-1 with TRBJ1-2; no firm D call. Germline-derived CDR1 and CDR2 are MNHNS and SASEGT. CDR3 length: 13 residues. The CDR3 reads CVSSESGRDGYTF. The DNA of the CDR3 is TGTGTCAGCAGTGAAAGTGGGAGAGATGGCTACACCTTC.

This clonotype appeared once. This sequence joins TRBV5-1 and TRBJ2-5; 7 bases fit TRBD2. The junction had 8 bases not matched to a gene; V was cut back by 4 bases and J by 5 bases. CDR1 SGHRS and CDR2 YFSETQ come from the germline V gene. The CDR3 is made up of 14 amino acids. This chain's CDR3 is CASSREASGETQYF. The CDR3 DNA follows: TGCGCCAGCAGCCGGGAGGCTTCGGGTGAGACCCAGTACTTC.